The sequence of this T cell receptor beta chain was determined in a study of CD8+CD57+ T cells in acquired aplastic anemia. General study findings and limits: Patients and controls were found to share more than 25 CD8+ CDR3 sequences. No significant difference in CD8+ Simpson's diversity was found between patients and controls.

Germline CDR1 is SGHNT and CDR2 is YYREEE (reference sequence). V gave up 3 bases and J gave up 3 bases, with 19 bases separating them. The CDR3 runs 16 residues. Patients who underwent sequencing had shown CD8+CD57+ cell expansion by flow cytometry. The template used for profiling TCR beta VDJ and CDR3 was genomic DNA. MiXCR, run by TCRdb on the reads, gives a single entry per CDR3 protein. This repertoire shows 200,000 or so distinct CDR3 sequences, 50% to 70% found once; its top ten account for roughly 64%. Remarks on this clonotype: The antigen is unknown.

This receptor was identified in a human donor with aplastic anemia. The gene calls are TRBV5-4 and TRBJ2-7; D possibly corresponds to TRBD1 (5 bases). What was sequenced was sorted CD4+, CD8+, or CD8+CD57+ T cells (not recorded which) from PBMCs. The CDR3 is CASSSKGQGIVYEQYF. The CDR3 DNA reads as TGTGCCAGCAGCTCGAAGGGGCAGGGCATAGTCTACGAGCAGTACTTC. The complete variable domain, with remaining parts taken from reference TRBV5-4 and TRBJ2-7, reads ETGVTQSPTHLIKTRGQQVTLRCSSQSGHNTVSWYQQALGQGPQFIFQYYREEENGRGNFPPRFSGLQFPNYSSELNVNALELDDSALYLCASSSKGQGIVYEQYFGPGTRLTVT.